What follows are 31 T cell receptor beta chains derived from one specimen sequenced in a study of PD-L1 blockade in urothelial cancer (dated by TCRdb to about 2017). The library was generated by the immunoSEQ multiplex PCR assay. As stored in TCRdb, this immuneACCESS dataset retains in-frame rearrangements with V and J assigned. A fraction of the clones does not appear; measured against another copy, unresolved V genes explain less than half of the discrepancy, and the remainder lacks a known reason. The sample table holds about 79,000 clones, of which more than 75% were seen once. The ten biggest clones cover under 15% of the sample. The meaning of the sample's time point label: pretreatment peripheral blood. The sequencing here drew on PBMCs, taken around atezolizumab (anti-PD-L1) treatment. These receptors were obtained from a man aged 60-69 years with urothelial cancer.

This chain joins TRBV18 and TRBJ2-7; 9 positions agree with TRBD1. In germline, CDR1 is KGHSH, CDR2 LQKENI. The CDR3 is 14 residues long. The J segment lost 3 bases and the V segment lost 6 bases, leaving 6 bases of the junction unmatched. CDR3 nucleotides: TGTGCCAGCTCGCCCGGGACAGGGTACTACGAGCAGTACTTC. Amino acid sequence: CASSPGTGYYEQYF.

The chain recombines TRBV2 with TRBJ2-3, with TRBD2 identical over 12 bases. Per the germline V gene, CDR1 is SNHLY and CDR2 is FYNNEI. J was trimmed by 6 bases and V by 8 bases; bases with no gene match: 9. The CDR3 runs 15 residues. This chain's CDR3 is CASRASGGGWDTQYF. The CDR3 DNA reads TGTGCCAGCCGGGCTAGCGGGGGGGGTTGGGATACGCAGTATTTT.

The rearrangement uses TRBV10-3 and TRBJ1-2; TRBD1 is a possible D gene (6 bases). The CDR3 runs 11 residues. V dropped 11 bases and J dropped 6 bases, with 13 bases sitting between them. Germline CDR1 reads ENHRY; CDR2 reads SYGVKD. For the CDR3, the DNA is TGTGCCCTTTCGGCAGGGGATGGCTACACCTTC. Translating gives CALSAGDGYTF.

V gene TRBV27 combines with J gene TRBJ1-1; tentative D call: TRBD1 (5 bases). The germline V and J ends were trimmed by 8 bases and 0 bases, with 13 bases remaining between them. Per germline, CDR1 MNHEY and CDR2 SMNVEV (reference sequence). The CDR3 length is 14 residues. CDR3 region: CASSSGGLNTEAFF. CDR3 nucleotides: TGTGCCAGCTCGTCGGGGGGTCTGAACACTGAAGCTTTCTTT.

The chain carries TRBV7-2 and TRBJ2-1, with D tentatively TRBD2 (5 bases). The germline CDR1 and CDR2 sequences are SGHTA and FQGNSA. Trimming removed 5 bases from V and 7 bases from J, with 12 bases in between. CDR3 length: 13 amino acids. As DNA, the CDR3 is TGTGCCAGCAGCACTAGGAGTCGGAATGAGCAGTTCTTC. It translates to CASSTRSRNEQFF.

This sequence joins TRBV19 and TRBJ1-1; tentatively, D is TRBD1 (6 bases). The CDR3 has 16 residues. The V end lost 6 bases, the J end lost 6 bases, and 23 bases lay between the germline ends. CDR1 and CDR2 from the germline V gene are LNHDA and SQIVND (reference sequence). DNA of the CDR3: TGTGCCAGTAGCCTGACAACAGGGAAATTGGACCCTGAAGCTTTCTTT. Its translation is CASSLTTGKLDPEAFF.

This clone was counted between two and nine times. The chain employs TRBV11-2 and TRBJ2-7, with D possibly being TRBD2 (5 bases). In germline, CDR1 is SGHAT, CDR2 FQNNGV. CDR3 size: 16 residues. Trimming left V 1 base short and J 2 bases short, with 15 bases between. For the CDR3, the DNA is TGTGCCAGCAGCTTAGGGTTTAGGGAGTCAGCCTACGAGCAGTACTTC. Protein: CASSLGFRESAYEQYF.

The chain combines TRBV9 with TRBJ2-3; 7 bases line up with TRBD2. Germline-derived CDR1 and CDR2 are SGDLS and YYNGEE. This CDR3 is built from 15 residues. Losses at the gene ends were 3 bases for V and 6 bases for J; bases not matched to a gene: 10. This CDR3 reads CASSESGEYGDTQYF. CDR3 sequence (DNA): TGTGCCAGCAGCGAGAGCGGGGAGTATGGGGATACGCAGTATTTT.

This clone was counted between two and nine times. The gene calls are TRBV7-9 and TRBJ1-6, with TRBD1 as a possible D gene (6 bases). This CDR3 is 14 amino acids long. V was clipped by 1 base and J by 9 bases, with 10 bases between them. Looked up from germline, CDR1 is SEHNR and CDR2 is FQNEAQ (reference sequence). This CDR3 is CASSLGGLGSPLHF. CDR3 sequence (DNA): TGTGCCAGCAGCTTAGGGGGGCTCGGTTCACCCCTCCACTTT.

To note about this clone: This sample also contains other DNA sequences that code for the same CDR3. This chain connects TRBV7-8 to TRBJ2-7, with D hard to call. CDR1 is SGHVS, CDR2 FQNEAQ, per germline. V lost 4 bases, J lost 0 bases, and 4 bases lay in between. This CDR3 comprises 12 residues. The CDR3 DNA sequence: TGTGCCAGCAGCTCCCTCTCCTACGAGCAGTACTTC. This encodes CASSSLSYEQYF.

The chain carries TRBV7-9 and TRBJ2-7, with 8 bases that match TRBD1. Trimming cost V 5 bases and J 5 bases; bases outside gene matches: 11. Germline CDR1 is SEHNR and CDR2 is FQNEAQ (reference sequence). The CDR3 covers 15 residues. CDR3 sequence reads: CASSRPDRATDEQYF. CDR3 in DNA: TGTGCCAGCAGCCGACCGGACAGGGCGACGGACGAGCAGTACTTC.

V and J are TRBV2 and TRBJ1-6; TRBD1 matches 8 bases. This CDR3 contains 15 residues. With V trimmed by 7 bases and J by 6 bases, 8 bases remained unmatched. Germline values: CDR1 SNHLY, CDR2 FYNNEI. DNA for the CDR3: TGTGCCAGCAATCAGGACAGGGTATCTAATTCACCCCTCCACTTT. Its protein is CASNQDRVSNSPLHF.

The sample holds a few counts of this clone. V usage is TRBV7-6 and J usage is TRBJ2-2; 7 bases are shared with TRBD1. The CDR3 is 16 residues long. J lost 2 bases, V lost 2 bases, and 5 bases had no gene match. Germline V CDR1 and CDR2: SGHVS, FNYEAQ. The CDR3 DNA is TGTGCCAGCAGCTTACACCGGGACAGCAACACCGGGGAGCTGTTTTTT. Translation: CASSLHRDSNTGELFF.

The chain is built from TRBV6-6 and TRBJ1-1; 8 nucleotides align to TRBD1. The CDR3 totals 15 residues. From germline, CDR1 is MNHNY and CDR2 SVGAGI (reference sequence). Trimming cost V 2 bases and J 2 bases; bases outside gene matches: 4. The CDR3: CASSYQTGGNTEAFF. The CDR3 nucleotides read TGTGCCAGCAGTTACCAAACAGGGGGTAACACTGAAGCTTTCTTT.

The gene calls are TRBV6-1 and TRBJ2-1; 9 nucleotides agree with TRBD2. Losses at the gene ends were 7 bases for V and 6 bases for J; bases not matched to a gene: 10. This CDR3 is built from 15 residues. Looked up from germline, CDR1 is MNHNS and CDR2 is SASEGT. This CDR3 reads CASTPGSGGFNEQFF. The DNA of the CDR3 is TGTGCCAGCACCCCCGGGAGCGGGGGGTTCAATGAGCAGTTCTTC.

The chain employs TRBV5-6 and TRBJ2-3; maybe TRBD1 (6 bases). V gave up 2 bases and J gave up 6 bases, with 10 bases separating them. Per the germline V gene, CDR1 is SGHDT and CDR2 is YYEEEE. The length of the CDR3 is 13 residues. The chain's CDR3 is CASSFDRPDTQYF. The CDR3 DNA sequence: TGTGCCAGCAGCTTCGACAGGCCGGATACGCAGTATTTT.

This clone was counted only a few times. J is TRBJ1-2 and V is TRBV7-9; D possibly corresponds to TRBD1 (5 bases). The CDR3 length is 13 residues. Trimming left V 1 base short and J 7 bases short, with 10 bases between. Germline CDR1 SEHNR, CDR2 FQNEAQ (reference sequence). DNA for the CDR3: TGTGCCAGCAGCTTAGGACAAAGGGGTGGCTACACCTTC. This gives the protein CASSLGQRGGYTF.

V and J are TRBV19 and TRBJ1-1, with 7 bases aligning to TRBD1. Looked up from germline, CDR1 is LNHDA and CDR2 is SQIVND (reference sequence). The CDR3 has 16 amino acids. J gave up 6 bases and V 6 bases, and 16 bases lay outside the gene matches. For the CDR3, the DNA is TGTGCCAGTAGAATTGGGTCGGGACAGATAAACGCTGAAGCTTTCTTT. Amino acid sequence: CASRIGSGQINAEAFF.

V usage is TRBV6-1 and J usage is TRBJ2-1, with TRBD2 as a possible D gene (6 bases). The CDR3 is 14 amino acids. Between the trimmed V and J ends, which lost 6 bases and 6 bases, there was a span of 15 bases. Per the germline V gene, CDR1 is MNHNS and CDR2 is SASEGT. CDR3 region: CASSLRGRSNEQFF. DNA of the CDR3: TGTGCCAGCAGCTTACGGGGGAGGAGCAATGAGCAGTTCTTC.

The V call is TRBV6-4, the J call TRBJ1-1; D unresolved. Germline V gene sequence: CDR1 MRHNA, CDR2 SNTAGT. With 3 bases removed from V and 4 bases from J, the gap between germline ends came to 12 bases. The CDR3 covers 14 residues. Written as DNA, the CDR3 is TGTGCCAGCAGTGAAGGTCGAGGGAGCACTGAAGCTTTCTTT. Translation: CASSEGRGSTEAFF.

This chain links TRBV30 with TRBJ1-2; D may be TRBD1 (5 bases). Trimming took 3 bases from V and 4 from J, leaving 15 bases between them. Germline V gene sequence: CDR1 GTSNPN, CDR2 SVGIG (reference sequence). This CDR3 spans 14 amino acids. CDR3 residues: CAWSYPGLRYGYTF. As DNA, the CDR3 is TGTGCCTGGAGCTACCCGGGACTGCGCTATGGCTACACCTTC.

This clone was recorded at least ten times. V usage is TRBV19 and J usage is TRBJ2-7, with 9 bases fitting TRBD2. With V trimmed by 6 bases and J by 2 bases, 17 bases remained unmatched. This CDR3 has 18 residues. Germline values: CDR1 LNHDA, CDR2 SQIVND (reference sequence). The CDR3 is CASSRTGTSPNSAYEQYF. In nucleotides, the CDR3 is TGTGCCAGTAGCCGAACCGGGACTAGCCCTAACTCGGCCTACGAGCAGTACTTC.

V is TRBV10-1 and J is TRBJ1-3; 7 positions match TRBD1. The CDR3 is 15 amino acids. The V and J ends lost 0 bases and 4 bases, in that order; junction bases with no gene match: 3. Germline loops: CDR1 WNHNN, CDR2 SYGVQD (reference sequence). CDR3 DNA: TGCGCCAGCAGTGAGTCCGGGACAGCCGGAAACACCATATATTTT. Translation gives CASSESGTAGNTIYF.

The chain couples TRBV5-1 to TRBJ1-1; no definite D call. Trimming stripped 0 bases from V and 3 bases from J, with 9 bases between. The germline V gene has CDR1 SGHRS and CDR2 YFSETQ. This CDR3 spans 14 amino acids. The CDR3 coding sequence is TGCGCCAGCAGCTTGGCGCCGGAGGACACTGAAGCTTTCTTT. Translated: CASSLAPEDTEAFF.

The chain carries TRBV18 and TRBJ2-1, with 7 nucleotides matching TRBD2. Per the germline V gene, CDR1 is KGHSH and CDR2 is LQKENI. V was pared by 3 bases and J by 8 bases, with 7 bases of the junction left unmatched. This CDR3 spans 14 amino acids. The CDR3: CASSPTGGSDEQFF. The CDR3 nucleotides are TGTGCCAGCTCACCTACCGGGGGGTCCGATGAGCAGTTCTTC.

This clone was detected only once. The chain uses TRBV6-6 and TRBJ2-3, with 10 bases matching TRBD2. CDR1 and CDR2 from the germline V gene are MNHNY and SVGAGI (reference sequence). This CDR3 region has 16 residues. Trimming took 6 bases from V and 4 from J; bases not matched to a gene: 10. The DNA for the CDR3 is TGTGCCAGCAGCTATCTTAGCGGGGGGAGCTCAGATACGCAGTATTTT. This translates into CASSYLSGGSSDTQYF.

J is TRBJ2-2 and V is TRBV11-2; the D gene is possibly TRBD2 (5 bases). Germline V CDR1 and CDR2: SGHAT, FQNNGV. Trimming took off 5 bases at V and 7 bases at J, with 17 bases between the two ends. The CDR3 runs to 15 residues. The CDR3 loop reads CASSPIPGELGELFF. CDR3 bases: TGTGCCAGCAGCCCGATCCCTGGGGAGCTCGGGGAGCTGTTTTTT.

Only a few counts were recorded for this clone. V is TRBV2 and J is TRBJ1-5; 7 nucleotides match TRBD1. V shed 2 bases, J shed 0 bases, and the junction held 1 base outside the gene matches. The CDR3 is 15 amino acids. CDR1 SNHLY and CDR2 FYNNEI come from the germline V gene. CDR3 DNA: TGTGCCAGCAGTGAAAGGGACAGTAGCAATCAGCCCCAGCATTTT. The encoded protein is CASSERDSSNQPQHF.

The V gene is TRBV19, the J gene TRBJ1-3; TRBD1 matches 9 bases. Trimming took 8 bases from V and 2 from J; bases not matched to a gene: 4. The CDR3 runs to 14 residues. Germline CDR1 reads LNHDA; CDR2 reads SQIVND (reference sequence). This CDR3 is CASDRGAPGNTIYF. Written as DNA, the CDR3 is TGTGCCAGTGACAGGGGGGCTCCTGGAAACACCATATATTTT.

The chain carries TRBV30 and TRBJ2-3, with 11 bases aligning to TRBD2. The length of the CDR3 is 15 residues. After removal of 8 bases from V and 5 bases from J, the junction contained 12 bases not matched to a gene. Germline-derived CDR1 and CDR2 are GTSNPN and SVGIG (reference sequence). CDR3 sequence reads: CARSDLAGGQDTQYF. The CDR3 DNA follows: TGTGCCCGTTCAGATCTAGCGGGGGGACAAGATACGCAGTATTTT.

This clone was seen once. The genes are TRBV19 and TRBJ1-4; TRBD1 aligns across 10 bases. The CDR3 length is 14 residues. V lost 4 bases to trimming and J lost 7 bases; unmatched junction nucleotides: 3. The germline V gene has CDR1 LNHDA and CDR2 SQIVND (reference sequence). The CDR3 sequence is CASSTDRGLEKLFF. The DNA for the CDR3 is TGTGCCAGTAGTACCGACAGGGGGCTTGAAAAACTGTTTTTT.